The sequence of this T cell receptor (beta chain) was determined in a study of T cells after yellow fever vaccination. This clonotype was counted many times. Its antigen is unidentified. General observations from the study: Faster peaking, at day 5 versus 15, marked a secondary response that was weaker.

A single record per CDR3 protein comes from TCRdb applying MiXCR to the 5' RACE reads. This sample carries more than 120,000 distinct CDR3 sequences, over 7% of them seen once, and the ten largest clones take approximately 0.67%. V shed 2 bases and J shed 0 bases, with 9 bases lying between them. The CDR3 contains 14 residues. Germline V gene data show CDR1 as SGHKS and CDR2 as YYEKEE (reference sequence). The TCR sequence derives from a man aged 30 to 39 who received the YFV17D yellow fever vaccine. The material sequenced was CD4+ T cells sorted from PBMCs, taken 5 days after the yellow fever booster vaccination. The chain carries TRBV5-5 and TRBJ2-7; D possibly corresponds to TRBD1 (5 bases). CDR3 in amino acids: CASSFDRTSYEQYF. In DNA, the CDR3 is TGTGCCAGCAGCTTTGACAGAACCTCCTACGAGCAGTACTTC.